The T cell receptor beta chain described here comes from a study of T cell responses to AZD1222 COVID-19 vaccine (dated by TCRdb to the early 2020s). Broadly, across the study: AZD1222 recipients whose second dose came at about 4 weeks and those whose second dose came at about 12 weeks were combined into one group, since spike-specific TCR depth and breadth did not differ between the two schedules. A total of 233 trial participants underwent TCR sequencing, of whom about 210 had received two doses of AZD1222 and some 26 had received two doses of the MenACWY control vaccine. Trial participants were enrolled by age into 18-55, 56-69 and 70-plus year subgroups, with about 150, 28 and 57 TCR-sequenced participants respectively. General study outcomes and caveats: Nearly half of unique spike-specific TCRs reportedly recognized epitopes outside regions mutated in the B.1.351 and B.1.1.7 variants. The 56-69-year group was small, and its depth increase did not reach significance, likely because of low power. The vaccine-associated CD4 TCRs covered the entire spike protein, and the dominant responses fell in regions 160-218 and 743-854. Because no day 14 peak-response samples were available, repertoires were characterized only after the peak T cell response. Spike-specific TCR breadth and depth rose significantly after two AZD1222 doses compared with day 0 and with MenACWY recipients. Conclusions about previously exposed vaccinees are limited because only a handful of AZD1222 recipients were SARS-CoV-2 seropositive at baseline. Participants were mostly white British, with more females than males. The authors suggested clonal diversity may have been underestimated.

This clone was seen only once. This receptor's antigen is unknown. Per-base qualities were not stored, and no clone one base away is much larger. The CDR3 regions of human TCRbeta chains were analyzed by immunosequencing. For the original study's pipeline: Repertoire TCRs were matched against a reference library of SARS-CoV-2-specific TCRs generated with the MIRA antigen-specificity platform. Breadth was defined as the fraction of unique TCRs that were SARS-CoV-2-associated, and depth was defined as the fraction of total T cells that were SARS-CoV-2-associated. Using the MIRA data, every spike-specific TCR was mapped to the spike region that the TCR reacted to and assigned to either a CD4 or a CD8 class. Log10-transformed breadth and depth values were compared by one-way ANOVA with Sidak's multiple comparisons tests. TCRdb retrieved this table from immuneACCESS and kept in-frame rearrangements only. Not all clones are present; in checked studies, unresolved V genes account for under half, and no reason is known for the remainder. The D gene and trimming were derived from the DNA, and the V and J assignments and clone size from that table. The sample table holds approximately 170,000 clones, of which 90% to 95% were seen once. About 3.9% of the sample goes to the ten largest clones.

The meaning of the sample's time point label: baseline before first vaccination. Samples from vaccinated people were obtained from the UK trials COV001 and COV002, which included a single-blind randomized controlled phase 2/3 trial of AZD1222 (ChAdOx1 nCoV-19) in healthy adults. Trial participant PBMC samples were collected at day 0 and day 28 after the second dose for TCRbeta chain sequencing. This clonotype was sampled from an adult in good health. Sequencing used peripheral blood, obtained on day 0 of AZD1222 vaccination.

The DNA sequence is TGTGCCAGCAGCCAATCAGGGGCAGGACCTGAAAAACTGTTTTTT. Translated, it gives CASSQSGAGPEKLFF. This chain is built from TRBV3-1 (or the pseudogene TRBV3-2) and TRBJ1-4, with TRBD1 perhaps the D gene, on 6 matching bases. Relative to germline, V is 2 bases shorter and J is 7 bases shorter, with 14 bases between their ends. For CDR1 and CDR2, the germline V gene (reference sequence) lists LGHDT and YNNKEL. Taken from cysteine to phenylalanine, the CDR3 has 15 residues. Only the CDR3 portion is preserved as DNA: 45 bases, with reading frame beginning at the first base.